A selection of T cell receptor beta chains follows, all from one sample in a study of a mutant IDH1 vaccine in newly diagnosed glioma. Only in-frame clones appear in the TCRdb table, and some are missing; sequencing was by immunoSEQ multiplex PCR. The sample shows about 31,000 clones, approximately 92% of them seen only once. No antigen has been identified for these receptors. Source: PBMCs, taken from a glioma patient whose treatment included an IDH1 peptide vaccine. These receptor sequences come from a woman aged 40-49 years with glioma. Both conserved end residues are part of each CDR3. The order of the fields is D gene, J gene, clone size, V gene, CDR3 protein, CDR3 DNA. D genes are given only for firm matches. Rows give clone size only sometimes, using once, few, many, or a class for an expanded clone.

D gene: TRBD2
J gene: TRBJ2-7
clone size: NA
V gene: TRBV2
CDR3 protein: CASSFPGLDSGSHEQYF
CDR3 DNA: TGTGCCAGCAGTTTTCCGGGACTAGATTCGGGAAGTCACGAGCAGTACTTC

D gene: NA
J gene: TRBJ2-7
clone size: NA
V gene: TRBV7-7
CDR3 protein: CASSYGFRDTRLLEQYF
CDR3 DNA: TGTGCTAGCAGCTACGGGTTCCGGGACACGAGATTACTAGAGCAGTACTTC

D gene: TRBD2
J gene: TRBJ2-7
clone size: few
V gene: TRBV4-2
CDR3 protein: CASSRVTSGYTYEQYF
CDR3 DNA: TGTGCCAGCAGCCGAGTTACTAGCGGATATACCTACGAGCAGTACTTC

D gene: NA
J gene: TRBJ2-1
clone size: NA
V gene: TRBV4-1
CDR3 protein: CASSQGLGSVHNEQFF
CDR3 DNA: TGCGCCAGCAGCCAAGGCCTGGGTAGCGTTCACAATGAGCAGTTCTTC

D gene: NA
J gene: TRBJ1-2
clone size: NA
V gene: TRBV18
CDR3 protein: CASSRKGEDYGYTF
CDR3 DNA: TGTGCCAGCTCCCGTAAGGGGGAGGACTATGGCTACACCTTC

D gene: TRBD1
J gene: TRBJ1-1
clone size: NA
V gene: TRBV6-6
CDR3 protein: CASSYNFRGAEAFF
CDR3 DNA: TGTGCCAGCAGTTACAATTTCAGGGGGGCTGAAGCTTTCTTT

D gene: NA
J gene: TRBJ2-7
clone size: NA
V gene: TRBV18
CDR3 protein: CASSPSISSPLYEQYF
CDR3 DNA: TGTGCCAGCTCACCCTCTATATCCTCCCCACTCTACGAGCAGTACTTC

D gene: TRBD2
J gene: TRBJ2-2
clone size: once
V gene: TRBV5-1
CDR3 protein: CASSGTTNTGELFF
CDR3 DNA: TGCGCCAGCAGTGGGACTACGAACACCGGGGAGCTGTTTTTT

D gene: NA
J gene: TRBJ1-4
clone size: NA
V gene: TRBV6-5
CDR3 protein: CASSYGGGEKLFF
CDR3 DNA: TGTGCCAGCAGTTACGGAGGGGGGGAAAAACTGTTTTTT

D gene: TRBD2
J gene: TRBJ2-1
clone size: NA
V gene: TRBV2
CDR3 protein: CASRELAGAYNEQFF
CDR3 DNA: TGTGCCAGCAGGGAACTAGCGGGGGCCTACAATGAGCAGTTCTTC

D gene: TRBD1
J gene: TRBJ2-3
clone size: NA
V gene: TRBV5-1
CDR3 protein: CASSFRQGLDTQYF
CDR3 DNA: TGCGCCAGCAGCTTTCGACAGGGCCTGGATACGCAGTATTTT

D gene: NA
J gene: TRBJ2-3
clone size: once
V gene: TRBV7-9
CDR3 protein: CASSLVGGGPPGTDTQYF
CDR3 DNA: TGTGCCAGCAGCTTAGTAGGAGGGGGTCCCCCGGGCACAGATACGCAGTATTTT

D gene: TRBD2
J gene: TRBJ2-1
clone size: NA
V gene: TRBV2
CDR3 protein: CASSGGGNEQFF
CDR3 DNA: TGTGCCAGCAGTGGGGGAGGGAATGAGCAGTTCTTC

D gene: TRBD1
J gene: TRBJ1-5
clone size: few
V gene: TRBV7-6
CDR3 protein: CASSPGTGVGGQPQHF
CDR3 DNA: TGTGCCAGCAGCCCAGGGACAGGGGTTGGTGGTCAGCCCCAGCATTTT

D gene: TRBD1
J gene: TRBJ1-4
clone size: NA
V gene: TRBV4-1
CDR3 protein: CASSRGQGTNEKLFF
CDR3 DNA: TGCGCCAGCAGCCGAGGACAGGGAACTAATGAAAAACTGTTTTTT

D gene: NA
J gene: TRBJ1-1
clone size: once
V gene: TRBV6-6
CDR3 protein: CASSRMGTTEAFF
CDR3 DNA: TGTGCCAGCAGTCGGATGGGTACCACTGAAGCTTTCTTT

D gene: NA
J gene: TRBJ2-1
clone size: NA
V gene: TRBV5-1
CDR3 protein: CASSSPALSSSGNEQFF
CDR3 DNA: TGCGCCAGCAGCTCACCCGCCTTGTCGTCTAGTGGTAATGAGCAGTTCTTC

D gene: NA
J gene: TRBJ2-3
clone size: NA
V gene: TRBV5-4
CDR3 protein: CASRPGHSTDTQYF
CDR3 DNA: TGTGCCAGCAGGCCAGGTCATAGCACAGATACGCAGTATTTT

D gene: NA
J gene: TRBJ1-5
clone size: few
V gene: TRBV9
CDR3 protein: CASSGEGVGQPQHF
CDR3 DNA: TGTGCCAGCAGCGGAGAGGGAGTGGGGCAGCCCCAGCATTTT

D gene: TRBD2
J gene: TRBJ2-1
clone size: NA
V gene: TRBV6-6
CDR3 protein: CASSYLRGGINEQFF
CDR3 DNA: TGTGCCAGCAGTTACCTGCGGGGGGGCATCAATGAGCAGTTCTTC

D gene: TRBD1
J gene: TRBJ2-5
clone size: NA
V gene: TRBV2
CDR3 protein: CASTQDRGQETQYF
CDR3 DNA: TGTGCCAGCACCCAGGACAGGGGCCAAGAGACCCAGTACTTC

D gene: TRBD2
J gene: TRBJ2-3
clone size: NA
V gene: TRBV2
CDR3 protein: CASNRAGGTDTQYF
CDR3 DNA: TGTGCCAGCAATCGAGCGGGGGGCACAGATACGCAGTATTTT

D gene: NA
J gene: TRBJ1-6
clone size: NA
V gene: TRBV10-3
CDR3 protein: CAIKETVDNSPLHF
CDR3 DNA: TGTGCCATCAAGGAGACAGTAGATAATTCACCCCTCCACTTT

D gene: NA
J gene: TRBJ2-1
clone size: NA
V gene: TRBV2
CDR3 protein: CASSEYRQGTYNEQFF
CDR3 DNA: TGTGCCAGCAGTGAATACCGGCAGGGCACCTACAATGAGCAGTTCTTC

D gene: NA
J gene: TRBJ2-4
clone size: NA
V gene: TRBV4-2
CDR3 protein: CASSQDTTVGPKNIQYF
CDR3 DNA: TGTGCCAGCAGCCAAGATACCACCGTGGGTCCCAAAAACATTCAGTACTTC

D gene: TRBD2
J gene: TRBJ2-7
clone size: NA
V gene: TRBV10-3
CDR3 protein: CAISEWGLAGGPVEQYF
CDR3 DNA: TGTGCCATCAGTGAGTGGGGGCTAGCGGGAGGGCCGGTGGAGCAGTACTTC